This T cell receptor (beta chain) is drawn from a study of beta chain features in type 1 diabetes (dated by TCRdb to the late 2010s). Regarding the study in general: Mean age, gender distribution, total cell number and subset yield did not differ between patients and healthy donors. Whereas all 30 or so donors provided naive and central memory subsets, regulatory and stem cell-like memory subsets were isolated from just 8 patients and roughly eight healthy donors. Across all samples, fewer than 130 million sorted cells were examined, and cell number per subset correlated strongly with RNA yield. The study compared the TCRB repertoires of sorted circulating CD4+ T cell subsets in recently diagnosed type 1 diabetes patients with those in matched healthy donors.

What the authors observed across the whole study: Because the HLA sub-analyses included only small numbers of individuals, any influence of HLA type on TCRB rearrangement was left unresolved. Shorter templates might be favored by PCR, yet because patient and control samples were amplified and corrected together, any such skew would affect both groups equally. Naive, central memory and regulatory TCRB repertoires appeared to be more similar among patients than among healthy donors. Patients with type 1 diabetes made fewer insertions and deleted more nucleotides at VDJ recombination sites, implying thymic rearrangement abnormalities. Because cDNA was sequenced instead of genomic DNA, highly expressing activated cells could be over-represented, though the groups showed no difference in activation or CD3 levels. In all four CD4+ subsets, TCRB CDR3 length was moderately but significantly shorter in type 1 diabetes patients.

The germline V gene (reference sequence) supplies CDR1 SGHNT and CDR2 YYREEE. V loses 6 bases at its end and J loses 2 bases; junction bases beyond the gene matches: 11. The CDR3 runs 15 amino acids, cysteine and phenylalanine included. The only DNA kept is the CDR3, 45 bases in frame from the first base. This clone has just a few counts. Its recognized antigen is unknown. No per-base quality is available; no much larger clone lies one base away. Each donor gave one peripheral blood draw, averaging about 120 mL, which was collected into heparinised tubes. Naive, central memory, regulatory and stem cell-like memory CD4+ T cells were sorted on a BD FACSAria II using a panel including CD45RO, CCR7, CD25, CD127, CD95 and CD27. Purity was above 95% for every sorted population. PBMCs were separated immediately by Lymphoprep density gradient centrifugation and were stained directly, without being cultured. Samples were stained and sorted in pairs, with one healthy donor and one patient per experiment, so that batch effects were minimized.

The High Capacity cDNA Reverse Transcription Kit was used to reverse transcribe all of the isolated RNA, meaning that expressed TCRB transcripts were what got sequenced. Deep immunoSEQ sequencing was applied to naive, central memory and regulatory T cell samples, giving an average of roughly 3.5 million total reads per sample. Sorted cells were lysed in RLT buffer and RNA was extracted with DNase-treated RNeasy Micro or Mini kits, depending on cell number. To prevent cross-contamination, every cell subset was processed on its own, while patient and healthy donor samples were processed together. The immunoSEQ multiplex PCR was used to amplify TCRB sequences from cDNA, generating 87-bp fragments that spanned the CDR3 region. The amplicons were sequenced using the Illumina HiSeq platform. The paper's processing steps were these. PCR bias was corrected computationally using synthetic template baselines, and reads within Hamming distance 2 were collapsed, with unmergeable singletons discarded. Reads were aligned against IMGT to assign V, D and J genes, CDR3 length and insertions or deletions at six rearrangement sites. Within each subset, clonotype counts were normalized to the number of sorted cells before true diversity and Gini coefficients were calculated with the tcR R package. Repertoire sharing was quantified using the overlap coefficient calculated on TCRB nucleotide sequences. Held by TCRdb, this immuneACCESS table contains in-frame sequences only and omits some clones. Under half of the omission traces to an unresolved V gene where checked; the cause of the rest is unknown. V and J calls plus clone size are reproduced from that table; the DNA served to infer D and trimming. The sample table records over 150,000 clones; approximately 8.1% of these occur just once. The ten top clones hold nearly 0.65% of the sample.

The V gene is TRBV5-4 and the J gene is TRBJ2-7; TRBD2 agrees with 7 junctional bases. The sample comprised central memory CD4+ T cells from blood. The receptor was derived from a man aged 18 to 30 in good health. CDR3 loop: CASTPGLAEPYEQYF. The bases read TGTGCCAGCACCCCCGGGCTAGCGGAGCCCTACGAGCAGTACTTC.